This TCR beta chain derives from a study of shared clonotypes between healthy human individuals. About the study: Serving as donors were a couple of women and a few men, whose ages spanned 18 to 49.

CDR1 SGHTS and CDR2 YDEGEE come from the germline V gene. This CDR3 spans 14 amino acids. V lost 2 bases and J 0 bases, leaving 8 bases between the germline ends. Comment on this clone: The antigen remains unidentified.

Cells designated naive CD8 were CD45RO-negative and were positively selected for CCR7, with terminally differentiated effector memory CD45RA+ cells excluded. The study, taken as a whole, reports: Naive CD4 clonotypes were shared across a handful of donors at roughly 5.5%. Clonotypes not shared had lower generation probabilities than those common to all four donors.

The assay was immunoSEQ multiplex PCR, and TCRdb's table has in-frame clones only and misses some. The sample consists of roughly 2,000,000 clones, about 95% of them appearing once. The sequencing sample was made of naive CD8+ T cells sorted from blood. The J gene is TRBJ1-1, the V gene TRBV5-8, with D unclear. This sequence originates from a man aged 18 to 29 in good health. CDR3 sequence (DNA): TGTGCCAGCAGCTTTAACACAATGAACACTGAAGCTTTCTTT. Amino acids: CASSFNTMNTEAFF.